The 11 T cell receptor beta chains below were found in one sample sequenced in a study of T-cell memory formation after mild COVID-19. TCRdb re-analysed the 5' RACE reads in MiXCR, keeping a single row per CDR3 protein. The sample contains some 6,800 distinct CDR3 sequences, about 54% of which appear only once. Sample: PBMCs or a T cell subset sorted from them (not recorded which). All receptors derive from an adult who had mild COVID-19 (a few samples of this study predate the infection). Cell type and time point are not known.

This clonotype is termed medium-sized. The chain employs TRBV3-1 and TRBJ2-2; D is perhaps TRBD1 or TRBD2 (5 bases each). CDR3 length: 13 amino acids. Germline-derived CDR1 and CDR2 are LGHDT and YNNKEL (reference sequence). Trimming cost V 3 bases and J 4 bases, with 6 bases left between them. The CDR3 reads CASSQGRTGELFF. Here the CDR3 DNA reads TGTGCCAGCAGCCAGGGACGCACCGGGGAGCTGTTTTTT.

In this sample, this clonotype is medium-sized. The chain uses TRBV6-5 and TRBJ2-7; 8 nucleotides align to TRBD2. This CDR3 contains 16 residues. The germline V gene has CDR1 MNHEY and CDR2 SVGAGI. V trimming: 2 bases; J trimming: 1 base; junction bases outside the gene matches: 7. CDR3 DNA sequence: TGTGCCAGCAGTTACCTGCCTAGCGGGTTATCCTACGAGCAGTACTTC. This gives the protein CASSYLPSGLSYEQYF.

The V call is TRBV5-1, the J call TRBJ2-5; D not certain. The CDR3 extends over 13 amino acids. The V end was cut by 1 base, the J end by 1 base, with 5 bases between. Per germline, CDR1 SGHRS and CDR2 YFSETQ. CDR3 DNA: TGCGCCAGCAGCTTGTGGTCCCAAGAGACCCAGTACTTC. Amino acid sequence: CASSLWSQETQYF.

The chain combines TRBV7-9 with TRBJ2-1, with D perhaps matching TRBD2 (6 bases). Trimming shortened V by 6 bases and J by 4 bases, and 10 bases separated the two germline ends. The CDR3 length is 13 residues. Looked up from germline, CDR1 is SEHNR and CDR2 is FQNEAQ (reference sequence). The CDR3 region has the DNA TGTGCCAGCAGTCCGGAGGGGTACAATGAGCAGTTCTTC. Translation: CASSPEGYNEQFF.

At least ten counts were recorded for this clonotype. The junction departs from germline at one end; a sequencing error may be responsible. This chain uses TRBV6-5 with TRBJ1-2; TRBD1 might be the D (6 bases). This CDR3 has 13 residues. The germline V gene encodes CDR1 MNHEY and CDR2 SVGAGI. The chain's CDR3 is CASTLTGSYSYTF. CDR3 nucleotides: TGTGCCAGCACCCTAACAGGGAGCTATAGCTACACCTTC.

The chain couples TRBV6-1 to TRBJ2-3; D remains ambiguous. The V gene lost 6 bases and the J gene lost 6 bases, with 4 bases spanning the gap. The CDR3 has 10 residues. CDR1 MNHNS and CDR2 SASEGT come from the germline V gene. CDR3 bases: TGTGCCAGCAGATATGATACGCAGTATTTT. Its translation: CASRYDTQYF.

The chain uses TRBV5-1 and TRBJ2-2, with 9 bases fitting TRBD1. With 2 bases clipped from V and 8 bases from J, the junction kept 7 bases outside the gene matches. The CDR3 has 15 amino acids. Germline loops: CDR1 SGHRS, CDR2 YFSETQ. The CDR3 here is CASSFRTGATGELFF. The CDR3 region has the DNA TGCGCCAGCAGCTTCCGGACAGGGGCGACTGGGGAGCTGTTTTTT.

Sample share makes this clonotype medium-sized. The CDR3 nucleotides read TGTGCCAGCAGTTGGCGGCAAGTCTATGGCTACACCTTC. Protein product: CASSWRQVYGYTF. The rearrangement links TRBV12-3 or TRBV12-4 to TRBJ1-2; D ambiguous. The V end lost 4 bases, the J end lost 4 bases, and 10 bases lay between the germline ends. This CDR3 is 13 amino acids long.

V and J are TRBV9 and TRBJ2-5, with TRBD2 matching over 9 bases. The CDR3 contains 14 residues. Trimming at V came to 3 bases and at J to 3 bases, leaving 3 bases not matched to a gene. Germline V gene sequence: CDR1 SGDLS, CDR2 YYNGEE. The DNA of the CDR3 is TGTGCCAGCAGCGCTAGCGGGGTTAAAGAGACCCAGTACTTC. It yields the protein CASSASGVKETQYF.

This clonotype is medium-sized within its sample. The chain couples TRBV3-1 to TRBJ2-3, with D perhaps matching TRBD1 (6 bases). Germline V gene data show CDR1 as LGHDT and CDR2 as YNNKEL (reference sequence). V was cut by 7 bases and J by 1 base, with 18 bases left in between. The CDR3 spans 16 residues. Written as DNA, the CDR3 is TGTGCCAGCAACAACAAGGGGGTGGATGGCACAGATACGCAGTATTTT. It encodes CASNNKGVDGTDTQYF.

In this sample, this clonotype turned up a few times. This chain joins TRBV2 and TRBJ1-1, with 7 bases lining up with TRBD1. Germline-derived CDR1 and CDR2 are SNHLY and FYNNEI. The V segment lost 5 bases and the J segment 2 bases; nucleotides outside the gene matches: 5. The CDR3 runs 14 residues. The CDR3 region has the DNA TGTGCCAGCAGTCTCAGACAGGGAAACACTGAAGCTTTCTTT. Protein sequence: CASSLRQGNTEAFF.